These T cell receptor beta chains were read from a single sample in a study of T-cell memory formation after mild COVID-19. MiXCR was run by TCRdb on the 5' RACE reads, yielding one entry per CDR3 protein. This sample has hundreds of thousands of distinct CDR3 sequences, with about an eighth found just once. Sequenced: PBMCs or a T cell subset sorted from them (not recorded which). These receptors were collected from a man younger than 35 who had mild COVID-19 (a few samples of this study predate the infection). Cell type and time point are not known. Each CDR3 is given with its conserved first and last residue. D genes are given only for firm matches. The size field is filled for only some rows; it gives once, few, many or a size class.

TRBV7-3	NA	TRBJ2-3	TRBD2	CASSGIRLAGEADTQYF	TGTGCCAGCAGCGGTATCAGACTAGCGGGGGAGGCAGATACGCAGTATTTT
TRBV5-1	NA	TRBJ2-5	NA	CASSLASNVQETQYF	TGCGCCAGCAGCTTGGCCTCGAATGTCCAAGAGACCCAGTACTTC
TRBV11-2	few	TRBJ2-2	TRBD2	CASSSLTSGGRSTGELFF	TGTGCCAGCAGCTCCCTGACTAGCGGGGGGCGTAGCACCGGGGAGCTGTTTTTT
TRBV5-6	NA	TRBJ1-5	NA	CASSLMGVTSNQPQHF	TGTGCCAGCAGCTTGATGGGGGTTACCAGCAATCAGCCCCAGCATTTT
TRBV18	NA	TRBJ1-2	TRBD1	CASSPMDRSYGYTF	TGTGCCAGCTCACCGATGGACAGGTCCTATGGCTACACCTTC
TRBV11-2	few	TRBJ2-5	NA	CASSFGVVGAQETQYF	TGTGCCAGCAGCTTCGGTGTGGTGGGGGCGCAAGAGACCCAGTACTTC
TRBV3-1	many	TRBJ2-1	TRBD2	CASSHVLAPYNEQFF	TGTGCCAGCAGCCATGTACTAGCGCCCTACAATGAGCAGTTCTTC
TRBV7-8	NA	TRBJ2-5	NA	CASSLDILGGETQYF	TGTGCCAGCAGCTTAGATATTTTGGGCGGGGAGACCCAGTACTTC
TRBV5-4	NA	TRBJ2-1	NA	CASTGRIYNEQFF	TGTGCCAGCACCGGGCGGATTTACAATGAGCAGTTCTTC
TRBV4-3	NA	TRBJ2-1	NA	CASSQVPWGRGISYNEQFF	TGCGCCAGCAGCCAAGTTCCATGGGGGCGGGGGATCTCCTACAATGAGCAGTTCTTC
TRBV7-2	few	TRBJ1-1	TRBD1	CASGTGLNTEAFF	TGTGCCAGCGGGACAGGGTTGAACACTGAAGCTTTCTTT
TRBV24-1	few	TRBJ1-5	NA	CATSDQGRNQPQHF	TGTGCCACCAGTGACCAGGGCAGGAATCAGCCCCAGCATTTT
TRBV9	NA	TRBJ1-1	TRBD1	CASSVAGQGDTEAFF	TGTGCCAGCAGCGTAGCGGGACAGGGGGACACTGAAGCTTTCTTT
TRBV7-3	NA	TRBJ2-5	TRBD2	CASSKGAGSQETQYF	TGTGCCAGCAGCAAAGGAGCGGGGTCACAAGAGACCCAGTACTTC
TRBV7-9	NA	TRBJ1-4	NA	CASSLGGYGEKLFF	TGTGCCAGCAGCTTAGGGGGCTACGGTGAAAAACTGTTTTTT
TRBV6-2/TRBV6-3	NA	TRBJ2-5	NA	CASSYERQGLQETQYF	TGTGCCAGCAGTTACGAGCGGCAAGGACTCCAAGAGACCCAGTACTTC
TRBV7-2	many	TRBJ1-3	NA	CASSRAPQSISGNTIYF	TGTGCCAGCAGCCGAGCCCCCCAGAGCATCTCTGGAAACACCATATATTTT
TRBV5-1	many	TRBJ2-3	TRBD2	CASSSGLAVVDTQYF	TGCGCCAGCAGCTCCGGACTAGCGGTTGTAGATACGCAGTATTTT
TRBV12-3/TRBV12-4	few	TRBJ2-5	NA	CASTGTFSQETQYF	TGTGCCAGCACCGGGACATTCTCCCAAGAGACCCAGTACTTC
TRBV5-5	few	TRBJ2-7	NA	CASSDRDLPTYEQYF	TGTGCCAGCAGCGATCGGGACTTACCAACCTACGAGCAGTACTTC
TRBV12-3/TRBV12-4	NA	TRBJ1-6	NA	CASSTGNHSPLHF	TGTGCCAGCAGTACAGGGAATCATTCACCCCTCCACTTT
TRBV5-1	NA	TRBJ1-5	NA	CASSFTLFDQPQHF	TGCGCCAGCAGCTTTACCCTATTTGATCAGCCCCAGCATTTT
TRBV5-1	NA	TRBJ1-1	NA	CASSSGGDREAFF	TGCGCCAGCAGCTCCGGGGGAGACAGGGAAGCTTTCTTT
TRBV7-9	few	TRBJ2-3	TRBD1	CASSLGDRSTDTQYF	TGTGCCAGCAGCTTAGGGGACAGATCCACAGATACGCAGTATTTT
TRBV7-9	few	TRBJ2-3	NA	CASSLGHGRADTQYF	TGTGCCAGCAGCTTAGGACACGGCAGAGCAGATACGCAGTATTTT
TRBV20-1	NA	TRBJ1-2	NA	CSARGGVKGNYGYTF	TGCAGTGCTAGAGGTGGTGTCAAGGGTAACTATGGCTACACCTTC
TRBV7-2	NA	TRBJ1-4	NA	CASSLGTGSGILFF	TGTGCCAGCAGCTTAGGAACCGGGTCCGGCATACTGTTTTTT
TRBV7-9	few	TRBJ1-6	NA	CASSLLPSSPLHF	TGTGCCAGCAGCTTACTTCCGAGTTCACCCCTCCACTTT
TRBV2	few	TRBJ2-6	TRBD1	CAVFGTGLYGANVLTF	TGTGCCGTCTTTGGGACAGGGCTTTATGGGGCCAACGTCCTGACTTTC